The clone carrying this TCR beta chain was observed a handful of times. Under the authors' procedure: Reference gene primer amplification gave estimated nucleated cell counts. Assay: immunoSEQ multiplex PCR; the TCRdb copy retains only in-frame clones and omits some. The DNA was the basis for D and trimming; V, J and clone size are from that table. Of about 140,000 clones in the sample, 76% were seen once. Germline values: CDR1 SGHVS, CDR2 FQNEAQ. The CDR3 spans 14 residues. With 2 bases removed from V and 1 base from J, the gap between germline ends came to 9 bases. These data are taken from a study of blood T cell repertoires in COVID-19. Study summary: Samples of COVID-19 (acute and convalescent) were obtained from the United States, Italy and Spain. T cells, B-cell-depleted T cells, or PBMCs supplied cDNA or gDNA.

Sequencing was done on a sample of peripheral blood. This chain joins TRBV7-8 and TRBJ2-7; D might be TRBD1 (5 bases). This clonotype was sampled from a woman of 80 years or more with active or convalescent COVID-19. CDR3 in amino acids: CASSLLRGSYEQYF. In DNA, the CDR3 is TGTGCCAGCAGCTTATTAAGGGGATCCTACGAGCAGTACTTC.